This T cell receptor beta chain emerged from a study of PD-L1 blockade in urothelial cancer. The overall study: Prior regimens of chemotherapy numbered 0 to 3 per patient. Per blood sample, T cells had a median of roughly 150,000. Notes on the study in general: Tumor-associated clones in the blood of durable-benefit patients grew more at 3 weeks.

On this clone itself: No antigen is known for it.

Repertoires were generated with immunoSEQ multiplex PCR, while TCRdb's copy carries only in-frame clones and drops some. The sample lists tens of thousands of clones, about 90% occurring once. CDR1 and CDR2 (germline): MNHEY, SMNVEV (reference sequence). V lost 7 bases and J lost 6; bases outside the gene matches: 11. The CDR3 has 15 residues. Noted time point: peripheral blood 6 weeks after treatment start. The specimen was PBMCs, collected around atezolizumab (anti-PD-L1) treatment. The chain uses TRBV27 and TRBJ2-2; 7 nucleotides agree with TRBD2. This sequence was found in a man aged 65 to 85 with urothelial cancer. The CDR3 spells CASTLAGVGAGELFF. The CDR3 nucleotides are TGTGCCAGCACCCTCGCGGGGGTGGGGGCCGGGGAGCTGTTTTTT.